This T cell receptor (beta chain) appears in the sequencing data of a study of shared clonotypes between healthy human individuals. Trimming left V 0 bases short and J 6 bases short, with 13 bases between. The CDR3 has 15 amino acids. From germline, CDR1 is SGDLS and CDR2 YYNGEE. Overall study results and limits: Relative to their counterparts shared across all four donors, non-shared clonotypes exhibited diminished generation probabilities.

TCRdb's table, derived via immunoSEQ multiplex PCR, lists solely in-frame clones and lacks some. The sample holds around 690,000 clones, less than 95% seen once. Concerning this clone: The antigen remains undetermined.

This TCR was sampled from a man aged 18-30 years in good health. Some clones in this sample may be carry-over from other donors' samples. The V gene is TRBV9, the J gene TRBJ2-4; TRBD1 is a possible D gene (6 bases). Sequencing was done on a sample of memory CD8+ T cells from PBMCs. Subset in this sample: CD45RO+ cells pooled with CCR7-negative TemRA cells. The CDR3 sequence is CASSVEGDQLNIQYF. CDR3 nucleotides: TGTGCCAGCAGCGTAGAGGGGGACCAACTAAACATTCAGTACTTC.